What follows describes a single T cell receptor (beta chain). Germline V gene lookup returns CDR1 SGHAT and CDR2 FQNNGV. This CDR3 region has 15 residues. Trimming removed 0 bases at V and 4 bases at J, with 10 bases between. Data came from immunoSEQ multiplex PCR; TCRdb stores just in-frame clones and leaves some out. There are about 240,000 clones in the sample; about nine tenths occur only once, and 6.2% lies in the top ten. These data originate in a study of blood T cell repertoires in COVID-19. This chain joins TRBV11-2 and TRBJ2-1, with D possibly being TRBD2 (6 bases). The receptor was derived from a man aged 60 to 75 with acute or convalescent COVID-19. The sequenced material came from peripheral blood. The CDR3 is CASSLERDGYNEQFF. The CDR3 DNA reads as TGTGCCAGCAGCTTAGAGCGGGACGGTTACAATGAGCAGTTCTTC.